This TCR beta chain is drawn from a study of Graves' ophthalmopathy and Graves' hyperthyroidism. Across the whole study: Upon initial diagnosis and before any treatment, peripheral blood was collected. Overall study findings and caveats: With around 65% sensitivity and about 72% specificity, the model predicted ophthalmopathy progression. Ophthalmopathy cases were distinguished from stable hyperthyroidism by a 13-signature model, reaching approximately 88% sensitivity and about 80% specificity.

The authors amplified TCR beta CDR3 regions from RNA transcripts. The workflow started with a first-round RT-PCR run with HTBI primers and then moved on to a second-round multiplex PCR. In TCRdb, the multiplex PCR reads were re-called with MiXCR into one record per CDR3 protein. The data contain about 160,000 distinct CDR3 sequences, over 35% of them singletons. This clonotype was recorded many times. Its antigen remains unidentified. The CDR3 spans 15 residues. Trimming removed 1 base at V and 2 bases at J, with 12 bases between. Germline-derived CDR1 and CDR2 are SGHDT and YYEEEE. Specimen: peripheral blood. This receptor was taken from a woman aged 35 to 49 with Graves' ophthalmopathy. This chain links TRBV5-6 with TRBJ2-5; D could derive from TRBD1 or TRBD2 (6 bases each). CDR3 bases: TGTGCCAGCAGCTTGAGAAGGGGGACTCAAGAGACCCAGTACTTC. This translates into CASSLRRGTQETQYF.